The 29 T cell receptor beta chains reported below all come from one sample, sequenced in a study of shared clonotypes between healthy human individuals. Sequencing was performed with immunoSEQ multiplex PCR; in TCRdb, only in-frame clones are kept and a portion is missing. The sample consists of around 1.1 million clones, 60% to 80% of them appearing once. Sequenced sample: memory CD4+ T cells from PBMCs. Documented subset: CD45RA-negative fraction. These receptors all come from a man younger than 35 in good health. Some clones in this sample may be carry-over from other donors' samples.

The chain is built from TRBV18 and TRBJ2-1; TRBD2 might be the D (6 bases). V lost 6 bases and J lost 8, with 29 bases in between. The CDR3 is made up of 18 amino acids. The germline V gene has CDR1 KGHSH and CDR2 LQKENI. The CDR3 DNA reads TGTGCCAGCTCCCCGAACCGGAGAGGGAGGATCAGTGCGGATGAGCAGTTCTTC. This sequence encodes CASSPNRRGRISADEQFF.

The V call is TRBV11-3, the J call TRBJ1-1, with 7 bases aligning to TRBD1. CDR3 size: 14 residues. Losses at the gene ends were 5 bases for V and 4 bases for J; bases not matched to a gene: 7. Germline-derived CDR1 and CDR2 are SGHNT and YENEEA. The CDR3 DNA sequence: TGTGCCAGCAGCACAACAGGGGTGAGCACTGAAGCTTTCTTT. The encoded protein is CASSTTGVSTEAFF.

The V gene is TRBV5-1, the J gene TRBJ2-5, with 7 bases identical to TRBD1. With V trimmed by 0 bases and J by 4 bases, 15 bases remained unmatched. Looked up from germline, CDR1 is SGHRS and CDR2 is YFSETQ. The CDR3 contains 18 residues. As DNA, the CDR3 is TGCGCCAGCAGCTTGGGACGACAAGGGGGCGCTGAGGGAGAGACCCAGTACTTC. Residues: CASSLGRQGGAEGETQYF.

Of note for this clone: A read error likely explains this, since a far larger clone differs by one base. This CDR3 is also generated by other DNA sequences in the sample. J is TRBJ2-3 and V is TRBV30, with D unresolved. V lost 0 bases and J lost 1, with 2 bases in between. The CDR3 is 12 residues long. Germline V lookup: CDR1 GTSNPN, CDR2 SVGIG (reference sequence). CDR3 region: CAWSVGTDTQYF. CDR3 coding DNA: TGTGCCTGGAGTGTTGGCACAGATACGCAGTATTTT.

This clone appeared a few times. A read error is likely here: a far larger clone is one base away. Other DNA sequences of this sample code for an identical CDR3. The gene calls are TRBV5-6 and TRBJ1-1; D is perhaps TRBD1 (5 bases). From germline, CDR1 is SGHDT and CDR2 YYEEEE. The CDR3 is 14 amino acids. The CDR3 spells CASSPRGAWTEAFF. The CDR3 DNA is TGTGCTAGCAGCCCTCGAGGGGCTTGGACTGAAGCTTTCTTT. The whole variable domain, filled in from reference TRBV5-6 and TRBJ1-1, reads DAGVTQSPTHLIKTRGQQVTLRCSPKSGHDTVSWYQQALGQGPQFIFQYYEEEERQRGNFPDRFSGHQFPNYSSELNVNALLLGDSALYLCASSPRGAWTEAFFGQGTRLTVV.

This clone was counted between two and nine times. The rearrangement links TRBV5-5 to TRBJ1-4; D is unresolved. Trimming cost V 2 bases and J 8 bases, with 13 bases left between them. Germline lookup yields CDR1 SGHKS and CDR2 YYEKEE (reference sequence). The CDR3 contains 14 residues. The CDR3 DNA reads as TGTGCCAGCAGCTTAGATACTTCGGTAGAAAAACTGTTTTTT. Encoded protein: CASSLDTSVEKLFF.

This clone is a singleton in its sample. The rearrangement joins TRBV6-5 to TRBJ1-1; D unresolved. From germline, CDR1 is MNHEY and CDR2 SVGAGI. Trimming left V 5 bases short and J 2 bases short, with 9 bases between. The length of the CDR3 is 13 residues. Here the CDR3 reads CASSPTPNTEAFF. The CDR3 DNA sequence: TGTGCCAGCAGTCCAACACCAAACACTGAAGCTTTCTTT.

The J gene is TRBJ2-3, the V gene TRBV10-3; TRBD2 matches at 8 bases. This CDR3 has 13 amino acids. The trim removed 4 bases at V and 11 bases at J, leaving 8 bases unmatched. Per germline, CDR1 ENHRY and CDR2 SYGVKD. This CDR3 reads CAISGEGAGVQYF. The CDR3 DNA reads TGTGCCATCAGTGGAGAGGGAGCGGGAGTGCAGTATTTT.

The rearrangement joins TRBV10-3 to TRBJ2-2; TRBD1 agrees at 9 bases. CDR3 length: 15 residues. Trimming took 4 bases from V and 5 from J; bases not matched to a gene: 5. Germline lookup yields CDR1 ENHRY and CDR2 SYGVKD. The CDR3 DNA sequence: TGTGCCATCAGTGCGCTAGGGACAGGGACCGGGGAGCTGTTTTTT. Residues: CAISALGTGTGELFF.

The chain couples TRBV11-2 to TRBJ2-1, with TRBD2 matching over 10 bases. The junction had 10 bases not matched to a gene; V was cut back by 1 base and J by 7 bases. Germline CDR1 is SGHAT and CDR2 is FQNNGV. The CDR3 totals 17 residues. CDR3 in amino acids: CASSLVWQLAGKNEQFF. DNA for the CDR3: TGTGCCAGCAGCTTAGTCTGGCAACTAGCGGGGAAAAATGAGCAGTTCTTC.

The chain couples TRBV10-1 to TRBJ2-1; TRBD2 agrees at 7 bases. The CDR3 length is 19 residues. The J segment lost 4 bases and the V segment lost 6 bases, leaving 21 bases of the junction unmatched. From germline, CDR1 is WNHNN and CDR2 SYGVQD (reference sequence). CDR3 nucleotide sequence: TGCGCCAGCAGGGTGGGGCCAGGGCGAACAGCGGGGCGATACAATGAGCAGTTCTTC. Its translation: CASRVGPGRTAGRYNEQFF.

For this clone: With a much larger clone just one base away, this may be a read error. DNA for the CDR3: TGTGCCAGCAGTGGACAGGGCTACGAGCAGTACTTC. Translation gives CASSGQGYEQYF. This sequence joins TRBV27 and TRBJ2-7; 8 bases fit TRBD1. Unmatched junction bases numbered 0, after V lost 5 bases and J lost 3 bases. The CDR3 extends over 12 amino acids. Germline-derived CDR1 and CDR2 are MNHEY and SMNVEV (reference sequence).

This chain joins TRBV7-9 and TRBJ1-1, with D possibly TRBD1 on 5 matching bases. The V gene's germline CDR1 is SEHNR and CDR2 FQNEAQ (reference sequence). V was shortened by 4 bases and J by 2 bases, with 11 bases between the two germline ends. CDR3 length equals 14 residues. CDR3 residues: CASSSRTGNTEAFF. CDR3 coding DNA: TGTGCCAGCAGCTCCAGAACAGGTAACACTGAAGCTTTCTTT.

This clone was seen just once. Other DNA sequences in this sample translate to the same CDR3. The chain has TRBV18 and TRBJ1-5; 9 nucleotides line up with TRBD1. Losses at the gene ends were 2 bases for V and 5 bases for J; bases not matched to a gene: 1. CDR1 KGHSH and CDR2 LQKENI come from the germline V gene. CDR3 size: 14 residues. CDR3 coding DNA: TGTGCCAGCTCACCAAGGGACAGGGATCAGCCCCAGCATTTT. Its translation: CASSPRDRDQPQHF.

The chain joins TRBV13 to TRBJ2-5; D is unclear. Deletions cut 1 base from V and 4 bases from J, with 7 bases between. Germline-derived CDR1 and CDR2 are PRHDT and FYEKMQ (reference sequence). The CDR3 is 13 residues long. The CDR3 region has the DNA TGTGCCAGCAGCTTAGATCCGGGAGAGACCCAGTACTTC. It is translated as CASSLDPGETQYF. The full variable domain, with the rest looked up from reference TRBV13 and TRBJ2-5, is AAGVIQSPRHLIKEKRETATLKCYPIPRHDTVYWYQQGPGQDPQFLISFYEKMQSDKGSIPDRFSAQQFSDYHSELNMSSLELGDSALYFCASSLDPGETQYFGPGTRLLVL.

Details on this clone: A much larger clone sits a single nucleotide away, making a read error possible. The V and J genes are TRBV30 and TRBJ2-7; D might be TRBD1 or TRBD2, each matching 5 bases. CDR3 length equals 16 residues. Germline-derived CDR1 and CDR2 are GTSNPN and SVGIG (reference sequence). CDR3 DNA: TGTGCCTGGAGTGTACTGAAGGGGCAGAGGGCCTACGAGCAGCACTTC. This translates into CAWSVLKGQRAYEQHF.

The chain carries TRBV6-1 and TRBJ1-4, with D possibly being TRBD1 (5 bases). This CDR3 spans 17 amino acids. CDR1 is MNHNS and CDR2 is SASEGT in the germline V gene. Trimming pared 4 bases from V and 2 bases from J, leaving 17 bases between. CDR3: CASSAQGGLGTNEKLFF. CDR3 nucleotides: TGTGCCAGCAGTGCCCAGGGCGGCTTAGGGACTAATGAAAAACTGTTTTTT.

To note about this clone: This may be a read error: a much more frequent sequence differs by one nucleotide. The chain recombines TRBV7-9 with TRBJ2-7; 12 bases are shared with TRBD1. CDR3 length: 14 amino acids. V lost 5 bases, J lost 2 bases, and 1 base stayed unmatched. Per germline, CDR1 SEHNR and CDR2 FQNEAQ (reference sequence). In DNA form, the CDR3 reads TGTGCCAGCAGCCGGGACAGGGGGCCCTACGAGCAGTACTTC. As protein: CASSRDRGPYEQYF.

The rearrangement joins TRBV7-2 to TRBJ1-5, with D uncertain. The CDR3 runs 12 residues. Germline values: CDR1 SGHTA, CDR2 FQGNSA. V lost 2 bases and J 9 bases, leaving 8 bases between the germline ends. The CDR3 is CASSLYSRPQHF. The CDR3 DNA sequence: TGTGCCAGCAGCTTATACAGTCGGCCCCAGCATTTT.

The rearrangement uses TRBV28 and TRBJ2-7, with 8 bases that match TRBD1. Germline V gives CDR1 MDHEN, CDR2 SYDVKM. CDR3 length: 15 residues. V lost 6 bases, J lost 2 bases, and 9 bases stayed unmatched. DNA for the CDR3: TGTGCCAGCAGGACCGGACAGGGAAACACCTACGAGCAGTACTTC. Translating it yields CASRTGQGNTYEQYF.

Notes on this clone: Just one base apart from a much larger clone, this may be a read error. Other DNA sequences in this specimen translate into the identical CDR3. The chain joins TRBV2 to TRBJ2-7, with D uncertain. Trimming pared 6 bases from V and 0 bases from J, leaving 3 bases between. The CDR3 has 11 amino acids. Germline values: CDR1 SNHLY, CDR2 FYNNEI. The chain's CDR3 is CASRGSYEQYF. The CDR3, as DNA: TGTGCCAGCAGGGGCTCCTACGAGCAGTACTTC.

This chain joins TRBV5-1 and TRBJ2-1; 11 bases are a match to TRBD2. CDR1 and CDR2 (germline): SGHRS, YFSETQ. This CDR3 comprises 16 residues. V shed 4 bases and J 2 bases; nucleotides not matched to a gene: 5. The CDR3 DNA sequence: TGCGCCAGCAGCCCGGGACTAGCGGAACCCTACAATGAGCAGTTCTTC. Amino acid sequence: CASSPGLAEPYNEQFF. The whole variable domain, filled in from reference TRBV5-1 and TRBJ2-1, reads KAGVTQTPRYLIKTRGQQVTLSCSPISGHRSVSWYQQTPGQGLQFLFEYFSETQRNKGNFPGRFSGRQFSNSRSEMNVSTLELGDSALYLCASSPGLAEPYNEQFFGPGTRLTVL.

V gene TRBV7-2 combines with J gene TRBJ2-7; 8 bases fit TRBD1. Germline V lookup: CDR1 SGHTA, CDR2 FQGNSA. The CDR3 loop spans 15 amino acids. J lost 7 bases, V lost 8 bases, and 16 bases had no gene match. CDR3 DNA: TGTGCCAGCGCAGGTTGGAGGACAGGGCTAAGGGAGCAGTACTTC. It specifies CASAGWRTGLREQYF. Together with reference TRBV7-2 and TRBJ2-7, the CDR3 gives the full variable domain: GAGVSQSPSNKVTEKGKDVELRCDPISGHTALYWYRQSLGQGLEFLIYFQGNSAPDKSGLPSDRFSAERTGGSVSTLTIQRTQQEDSAVYLCASAGWRTGLREQYFGPGTRLTVT.

The chain employs TRBV7-9 and TRBJ2-5; TRBD1 aligns across 8 bases. Germline V lookup: CDR1 SEHNR, CDR2 FQNEAQ (reference sequence). CDR3 length: 14 residues. The junction had 9 bases not matched to a gene; V was cut back by 7 bases and J by 5 bases. CDR3 nucleotide sequence: TGTGCCAGCACCCTACAGGGGGTCGGGGAGACCCAGTACTTC. It is translated as CASTLQGVGETQYF.

With regard to this clone: Other DNA sequences in the same sample also yield this CDR3. The gene calls are TRBV19 and TRBJ1-2, with D hard to call. V lost 4 bases and J 4 bases, leaving 7 bases between the germline ends. This CDR3 is 12 amino acids long. Germline values: CDR1 LNHDA, CDR2 SQIVND (reference sequence). The CDR3 protein is CASSTGPYGYTF. The CDR3 nucleotides are TGTGCCAGTAGTACTGGACCCTATGGCTACACCTTC.

This clone has a handful of counts. The chain is built from TRBV18 and TRBJ2-7, with D unresolved. This CDR3 contains 13 residues. V lost 3 bases, J lost 6 bases, and 12 bases lay in between. Germline assignment: CDR1 KGHSH and CDR2 LQKENI. The CDR3 bases are TGTGCCAGCTCACCGGAGTCAGGCGCCGAGCAGTACTTC. Translating gives CASSPESGAEQYF.

The chain employs TRBV4-1 and TRBJ2-4; perhaps D is TRBD1 or TRBD2 (5 bases each). The V gene lost 5 bases and the J gene lost 4 bases, with 9 bases spanning the gap. The CDR3 sequence is 13 residues long. The germline V gene has CDR1 MGHRA and CDR2 YSYEKL. This chain's CDR3 is CASSSGTKNIQYF. The CDR3 DNA reads TGCGCCAGCAGCTCCGGGACGAAAAACATTCAGTACTTC.

This chain joins TRBV7-9 and TRBJ1-1; possible D gene TRBD1, 6 bases. The germline V gene encodes CDR1 SEHNR and CDR2 FQNEAQ (reference sequence). V was cut by 6 bases and J by 7 bases, with 21 bases left in between. The CDR3 length is 15 residues. This chain's CDR3 is CASSTGSTGGLEAFF. The CDR3 DNA is TGTGCCAGCAGTACTGGATCAACGGGGGGCCTTGAAGCTTTCTTT.

The chain recombines TRBV5-1 with TRBJ2-2, with D perhaps matching TRBD2 (6 bases). The CDR3 loop spans 12 amino acids. Trimming stripped 2 bases from V and 7 bases from J, with 6 bases between. Germline values: CDR1 SGHRS, CDR2 YFSETQ. The CDR3 loop reads CASSFSGGELFF. CDR3 nucleotide sequence: TGCGCCAGCAGCTTTAGCGGCGGGGAGCTGTTTTTT.